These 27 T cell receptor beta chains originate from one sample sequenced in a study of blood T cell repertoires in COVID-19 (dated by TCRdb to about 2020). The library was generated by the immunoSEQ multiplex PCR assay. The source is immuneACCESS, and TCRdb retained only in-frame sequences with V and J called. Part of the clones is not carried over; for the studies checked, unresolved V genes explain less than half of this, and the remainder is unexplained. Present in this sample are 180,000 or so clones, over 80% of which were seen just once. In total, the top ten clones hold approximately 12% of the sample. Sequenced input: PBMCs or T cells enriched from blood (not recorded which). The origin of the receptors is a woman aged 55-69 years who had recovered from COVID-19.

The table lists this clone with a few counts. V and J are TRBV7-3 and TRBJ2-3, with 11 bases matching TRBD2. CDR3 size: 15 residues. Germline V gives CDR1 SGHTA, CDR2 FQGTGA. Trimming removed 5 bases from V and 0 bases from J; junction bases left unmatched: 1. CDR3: CASSRTSGSTDTQYF. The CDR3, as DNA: TGTGCCAGCAGCCGGACTAGCGGGAGCACAGATACGCAGTATTTT.

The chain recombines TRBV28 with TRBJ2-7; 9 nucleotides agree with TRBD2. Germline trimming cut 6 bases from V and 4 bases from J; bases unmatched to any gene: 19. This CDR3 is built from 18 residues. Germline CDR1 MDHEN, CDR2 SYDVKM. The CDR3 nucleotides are TGTGCCAGCAGCCCCCCCTCCGGACTAGCGCGGGATCGTTACGAGCAGTACTTC. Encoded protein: CASSPPSGLARDRYEQYF.

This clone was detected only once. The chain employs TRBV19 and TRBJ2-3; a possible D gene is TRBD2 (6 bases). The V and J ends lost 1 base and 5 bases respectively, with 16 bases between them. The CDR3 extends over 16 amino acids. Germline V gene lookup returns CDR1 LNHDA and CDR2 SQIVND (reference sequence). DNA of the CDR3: TGTGCCAGTAGTATAGTAGGAGGGACGGTTCGAGATACGCAGTATTTT. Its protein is CASSIVGGTVRDTQYF. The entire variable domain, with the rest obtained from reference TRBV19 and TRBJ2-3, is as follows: DGGITQSPKYLFRKEGQNVTLSCEQNLNHDAMYWYRQDPGQGLRLIYYSQIVNDFQKGDIAEGYSVSREKKESFPLTVTSAQKNPTAFYLCASSIVGGTVRDTQYFGPGTRLTVL.

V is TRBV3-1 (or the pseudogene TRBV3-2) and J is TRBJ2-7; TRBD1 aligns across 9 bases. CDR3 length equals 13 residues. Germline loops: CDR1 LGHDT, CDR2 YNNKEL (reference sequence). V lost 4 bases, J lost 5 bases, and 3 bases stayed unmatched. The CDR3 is CASSRRQGDEQYF. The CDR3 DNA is TGTGCCAGCAGCCGCAGACAGGGGGACGAGCAGTACTTC.

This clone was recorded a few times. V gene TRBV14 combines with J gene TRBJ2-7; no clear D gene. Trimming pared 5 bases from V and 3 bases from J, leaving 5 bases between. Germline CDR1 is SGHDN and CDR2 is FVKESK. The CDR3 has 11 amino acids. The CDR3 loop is CASSNYYEQYF. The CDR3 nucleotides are TGTGCCAGCAGCAACTACTACGAGCAGTACTTC.

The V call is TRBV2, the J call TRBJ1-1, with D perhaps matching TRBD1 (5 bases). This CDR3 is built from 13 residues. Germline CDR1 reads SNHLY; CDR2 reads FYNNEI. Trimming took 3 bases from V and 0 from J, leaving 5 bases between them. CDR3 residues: CASSDRVNTEAFF. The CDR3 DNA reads TGTGCCAGCAGTGACAGGGTGAACACTGAAGCTTTCTTT.

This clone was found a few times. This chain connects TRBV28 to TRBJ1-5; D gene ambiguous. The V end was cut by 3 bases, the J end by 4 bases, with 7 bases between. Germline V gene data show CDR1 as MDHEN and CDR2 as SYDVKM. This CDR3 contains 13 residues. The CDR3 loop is CASSFSGNQPQHF. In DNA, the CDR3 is TGTGCCAGCAGTTTTTCCGGGAATCAGCCCCAGCATTTT.

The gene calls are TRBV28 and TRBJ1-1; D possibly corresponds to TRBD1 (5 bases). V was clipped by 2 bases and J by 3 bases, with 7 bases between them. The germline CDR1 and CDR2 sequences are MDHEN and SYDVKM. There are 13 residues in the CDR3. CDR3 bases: TGTGCCAGCAGTTTACGGGGGGACACTGAAGCTTTCTTT. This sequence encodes CASSLRGDTEAFF.

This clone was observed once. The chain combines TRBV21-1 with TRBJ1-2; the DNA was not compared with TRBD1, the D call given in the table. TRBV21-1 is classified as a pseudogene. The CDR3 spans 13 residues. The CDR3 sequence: CARTGLLSYGYTF. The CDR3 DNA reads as TGTGCCAGAACAGGGCTACTTAGCTATGGCTACACCTTC.

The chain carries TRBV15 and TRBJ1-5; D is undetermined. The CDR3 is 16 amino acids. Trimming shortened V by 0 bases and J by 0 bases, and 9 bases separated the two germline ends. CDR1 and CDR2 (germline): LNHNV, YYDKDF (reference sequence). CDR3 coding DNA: TGTGCCACCAGCAGAGAACTAGGCGGTAGCAATCAGCCCCAGCATTTT. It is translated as CATSRELGGSNQPQHF.

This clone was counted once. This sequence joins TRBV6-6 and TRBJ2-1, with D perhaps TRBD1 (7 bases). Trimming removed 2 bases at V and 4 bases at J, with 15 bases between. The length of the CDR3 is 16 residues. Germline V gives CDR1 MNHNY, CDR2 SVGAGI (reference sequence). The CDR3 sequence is CASSYPLTGTYNEQFF. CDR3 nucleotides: TGTGCCAGCAGTTACCCGTTGACAGGGACTTACAATGAGCAGTTCTTC.

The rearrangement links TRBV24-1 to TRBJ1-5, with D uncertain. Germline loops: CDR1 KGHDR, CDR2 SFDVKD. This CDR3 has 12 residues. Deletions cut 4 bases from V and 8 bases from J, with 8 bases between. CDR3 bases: TGTGCCACCAGTGAATCCGTTGAGCCCCAGCATTTT. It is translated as CATSESVEPQHF.

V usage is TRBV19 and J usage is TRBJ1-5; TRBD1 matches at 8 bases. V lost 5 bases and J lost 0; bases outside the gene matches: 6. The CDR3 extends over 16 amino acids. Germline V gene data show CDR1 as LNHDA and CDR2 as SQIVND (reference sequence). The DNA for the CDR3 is TGTGCCAGTAGTGCACGGACAGGGTATAGCAATCAGCCCCAGCATTTT. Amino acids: CASSARTGYSNQPQHF.

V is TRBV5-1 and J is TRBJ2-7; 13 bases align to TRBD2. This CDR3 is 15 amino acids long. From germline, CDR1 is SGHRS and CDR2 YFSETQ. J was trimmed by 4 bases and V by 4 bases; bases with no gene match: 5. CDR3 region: CASSPGLAGVYEQYF. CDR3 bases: TGCGCCAGCAGCCCCGGACTAGCGGGGGTTTACGAGCAGTACTTC.

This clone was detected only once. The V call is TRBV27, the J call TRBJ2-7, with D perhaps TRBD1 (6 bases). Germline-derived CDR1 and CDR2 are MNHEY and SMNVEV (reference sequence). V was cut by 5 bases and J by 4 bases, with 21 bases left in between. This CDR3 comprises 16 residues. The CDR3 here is CASSPAGTNLGYEQYF. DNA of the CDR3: TGTGCCAGCAGTCCTGCCGGGACAAACCTGGGATACGAGCAGTACTTC.

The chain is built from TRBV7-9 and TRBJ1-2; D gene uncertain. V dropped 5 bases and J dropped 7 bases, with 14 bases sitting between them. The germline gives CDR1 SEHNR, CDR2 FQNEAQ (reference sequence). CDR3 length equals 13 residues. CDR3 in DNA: TGTGCCAGCAGCGACCCCTCCGGGGTTGGCTACACCTTC. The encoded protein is CASSDPSGVGYTF.

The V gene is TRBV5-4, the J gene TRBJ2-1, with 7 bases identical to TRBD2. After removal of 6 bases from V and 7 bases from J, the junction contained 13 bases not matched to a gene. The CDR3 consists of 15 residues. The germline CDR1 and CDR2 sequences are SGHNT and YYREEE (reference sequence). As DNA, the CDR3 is TGTGCCAGCACCGGCGGAGCGGGGCGAATGAATGAGCAGTTCTTC. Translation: CASTGGAGRMNEQFF.

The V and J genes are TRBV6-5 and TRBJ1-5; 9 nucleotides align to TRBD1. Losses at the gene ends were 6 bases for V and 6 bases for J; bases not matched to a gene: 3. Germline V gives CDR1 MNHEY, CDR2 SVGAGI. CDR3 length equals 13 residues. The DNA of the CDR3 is TGTGCCAGCAGGACAGGGGGGACTCAGCCCCAGCATTTT. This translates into CASRTGGTQPQHF.

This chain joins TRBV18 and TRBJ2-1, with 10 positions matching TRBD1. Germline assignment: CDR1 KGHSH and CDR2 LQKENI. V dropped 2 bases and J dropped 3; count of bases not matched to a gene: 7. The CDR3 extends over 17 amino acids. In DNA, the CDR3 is TGTGCCAGCTCACCAACGGGACAGGGGTTATACTACAATGAGCAGTTCTTC. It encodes CASSPTGQGLYYNEQFF.

The CDR3 sequence is CASSQRTGEGYTF. CDR3 nucleotides: TGTGCCAGCAGCCAGCGGACAGGGGAAGGCTACACCTTC. The rearrangement links TRBV7-8 to TRBJ1-2, with 9 bases aligning to TRBD1. V was clipped by 5 bases and J by 8 bases; unmatched bases: 6. Germline-derived CDR1 and CDR2 are SGHVS and FQNEAQ. The CDR3 runs 13 residues.

CDR3 bases: TGTGCCAGCAGTCCGACAGGGCCCACAGATACGCAGTATTTT. Its translation is CASSPTGPTDTQYF. This chain links TRBV2 with TRBJ2-3, with 7 bases aligning to TRBD1. This CDR3 region has 14 residues. J was trimmed by 2 bases and V by 5 bases; bases with no gene match: 4. CDR1 SNHLY and CDR2 FYNNEI come from the germline V gene.

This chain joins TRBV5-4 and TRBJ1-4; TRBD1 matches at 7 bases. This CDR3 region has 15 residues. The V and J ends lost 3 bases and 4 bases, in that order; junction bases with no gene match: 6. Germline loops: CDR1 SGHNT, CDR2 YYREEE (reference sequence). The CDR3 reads CASSYPGQRNEKLFF. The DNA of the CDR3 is TGTGCCAGCAGCTACCCGGGACAGCGTAATGAAAAACTGTTTTTT.

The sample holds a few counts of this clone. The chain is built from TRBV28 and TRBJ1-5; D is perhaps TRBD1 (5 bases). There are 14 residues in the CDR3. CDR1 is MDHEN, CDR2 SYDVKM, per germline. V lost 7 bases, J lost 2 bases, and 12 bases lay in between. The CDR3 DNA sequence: TGTGCCAGCAACACAGGTCGGGGCAATCAGCCCCAGCATTTT. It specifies CASNTGRGNQPQHF.

CDR3 sequence: CASSTPQGRREQFF. The CDR3, as DNA: TGTGCCAGCAGTACTCCACAGGGGCGAAGGGAGCAGTTCTTC. The rearrangement links TRBV28 to TRBJ2-1, with 7 bases fitting TRBD1. This CDR3 contains 14 residues. The ends lost 5 bases at V and 10 bases at J; junction bases unmatched: 11. The germline gives CDR1 MDHEN, CDR2 SYDVKM.

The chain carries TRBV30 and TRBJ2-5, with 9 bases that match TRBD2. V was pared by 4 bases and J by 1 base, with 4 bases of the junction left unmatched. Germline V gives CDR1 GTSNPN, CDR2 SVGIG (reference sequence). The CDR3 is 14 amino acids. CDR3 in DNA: TGTGCCTGGACGGGCGGGGGGGCCCAAGAGACCCAGTACTTC. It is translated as CAWTGGGAQETQYF.

This CDR3 is CSVGDREAGNTIYF. The CDR3, as DNA: TGCAGCGTTGGGGACAGGGAAGCTGGAAACACCATATATTTT. This chain uses TRBV29-1 with TRBJ1-3; 9 positions match TRBD1. Germline CDR1 is SQVTM and CDR2 is ANQGSEA. The CDR3 runs 14 residues. The ends lost 4 bases at V and 2 bases at J; junction bases unmatched: 3. The full variable domain, completed using reference TRBV29-1 and TRBJ1-3, is SAVISQKPSRDICQRGTSLTIQCQVDSQVTMMFWYRQQPGQSLTLIATANQGSEATYESGFVIDKFPISRPNLTFSTLTVSNMSPEDSSIYLCSVGDREAGNTIYFGEGSWLTVV.

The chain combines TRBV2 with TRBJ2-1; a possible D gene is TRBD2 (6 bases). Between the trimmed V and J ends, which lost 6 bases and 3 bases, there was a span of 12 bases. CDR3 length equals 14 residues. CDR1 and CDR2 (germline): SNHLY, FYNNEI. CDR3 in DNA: TGTGCCAGCAGCCCCGGGACTTTCTACAATGAGCAGTTCTTC. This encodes CASSPGTFYNEQFF. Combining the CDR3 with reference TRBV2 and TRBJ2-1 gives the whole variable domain EPEVTQTPSHQVTQMGQEVILRCVPISNHLYFYWYRQILGQKVEFLVSFYNNEISEKSEIFDDQFSVERPDGSNFTLKIRSTKLEDSAMYFCASSPGTFYNEQFFGPGTRLTVL.